This entry describes one T cell receptor beta chain. The CDR3 covers 13 residues. Germline values: CDR1 GTSNPN, CDR2 SVGIG (reference sequence). V lost 2 bases and J 2 bases, leaving 9 bases between the germline ends. Authors' processing steps: Estimation of nucleated cell counts was performed using reference gene primer amplification. The table came from immunoSEQ multiplex PCR; TCRdb's copy has only in-frame clones and leaves some out. The V and J calls and clone size come from that table; D and trimming were worked out from the DNA. The table records around 170,000 clones, approximately 86% of them present only once. These data come from a study of blood T cell repertoires in COVID-19. In the study overall: Sites in the United States, Italy and Spain provided acute and convalescent COVID-19 samples. T cells, B-cell-depleted T cells, or PBMCs supplied cDNA or gDNA.

The sequence was obtained from a man aged 45-60 years with active or convalescent COVID-19. The sample comprised peripheral blood. The genes are TRBV30 and TRBJ1-1; the D gene is possibly TRBD1 (5 bases). CDR3 region: CAWSKGINTEAFF. The DNA for the CDR3 is TGTGCCTGGAGTAAGGGGATCAACACTGAAGCTTTCTTT.